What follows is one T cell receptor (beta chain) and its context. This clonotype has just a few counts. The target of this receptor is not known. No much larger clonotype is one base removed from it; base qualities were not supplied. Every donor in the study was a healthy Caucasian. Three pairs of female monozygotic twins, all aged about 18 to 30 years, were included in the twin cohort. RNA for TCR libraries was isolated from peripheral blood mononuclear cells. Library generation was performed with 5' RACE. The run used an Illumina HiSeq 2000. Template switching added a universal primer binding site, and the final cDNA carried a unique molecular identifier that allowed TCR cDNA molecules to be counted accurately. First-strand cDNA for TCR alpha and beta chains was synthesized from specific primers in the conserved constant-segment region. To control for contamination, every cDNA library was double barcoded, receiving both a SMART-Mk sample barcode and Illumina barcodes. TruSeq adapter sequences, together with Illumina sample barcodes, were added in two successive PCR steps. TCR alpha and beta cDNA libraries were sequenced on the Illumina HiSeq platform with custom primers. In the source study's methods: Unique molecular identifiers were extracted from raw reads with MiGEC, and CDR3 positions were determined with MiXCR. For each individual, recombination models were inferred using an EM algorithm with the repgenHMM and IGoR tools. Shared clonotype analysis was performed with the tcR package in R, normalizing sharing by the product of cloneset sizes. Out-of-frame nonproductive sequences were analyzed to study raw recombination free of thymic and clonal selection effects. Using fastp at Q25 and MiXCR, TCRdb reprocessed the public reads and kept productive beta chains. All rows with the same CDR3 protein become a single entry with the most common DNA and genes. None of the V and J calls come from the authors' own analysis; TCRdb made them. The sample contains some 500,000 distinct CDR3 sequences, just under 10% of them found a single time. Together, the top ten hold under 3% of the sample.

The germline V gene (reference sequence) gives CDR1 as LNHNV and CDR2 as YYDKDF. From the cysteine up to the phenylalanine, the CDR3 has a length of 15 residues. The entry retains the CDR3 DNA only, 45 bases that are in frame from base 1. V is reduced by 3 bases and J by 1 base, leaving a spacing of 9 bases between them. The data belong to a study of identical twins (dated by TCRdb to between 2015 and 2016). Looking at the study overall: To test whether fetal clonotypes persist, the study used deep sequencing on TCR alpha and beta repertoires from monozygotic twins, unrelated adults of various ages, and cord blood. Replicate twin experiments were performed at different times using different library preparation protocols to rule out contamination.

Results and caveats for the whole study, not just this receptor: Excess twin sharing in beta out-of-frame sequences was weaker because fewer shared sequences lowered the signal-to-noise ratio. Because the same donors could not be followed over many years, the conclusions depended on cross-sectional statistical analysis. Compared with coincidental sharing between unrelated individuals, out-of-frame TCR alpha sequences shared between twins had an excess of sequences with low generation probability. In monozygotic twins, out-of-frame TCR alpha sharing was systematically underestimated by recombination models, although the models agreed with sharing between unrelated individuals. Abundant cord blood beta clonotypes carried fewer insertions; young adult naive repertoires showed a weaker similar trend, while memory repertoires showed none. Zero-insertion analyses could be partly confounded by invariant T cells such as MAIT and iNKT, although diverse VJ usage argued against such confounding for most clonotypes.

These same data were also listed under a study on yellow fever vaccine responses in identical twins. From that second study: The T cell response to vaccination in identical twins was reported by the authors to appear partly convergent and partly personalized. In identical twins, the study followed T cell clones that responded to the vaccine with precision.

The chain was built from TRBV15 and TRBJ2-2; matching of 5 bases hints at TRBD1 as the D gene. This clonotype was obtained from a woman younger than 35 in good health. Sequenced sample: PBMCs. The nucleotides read TGTGCCACCAGCAGTTTTACAGGGAACACCGGGGAGCTGTTTTTT. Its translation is CATSSFTGNTGELFF.